The next 9 T cell receptor beta chains were all read from a single sample in a study of T-cell reconstitution after alpha-beta-depleted transplantation in children. Preparation of the TCRbeta library was carried out with unique molecular identifiers. TCRdb fed the PCR reads into MiXCR, producing one record per CDR3 protein. In the table there are about 370,000 distinct CDR3 sequences, approximately 20% of which are singletons. Source: PBMCs from the stem cell graft donor, taken from the stem cell graft. Receptors originate from a human donor who donated a stem cell graft to a child with acute myeloid leukemia.

This clonotype has a handful of counts. The chain has TRBV29-1 and TRBJ1-4; 8 bases agree with TRBD1. This CDR3 comprises 14 residues. V was clipped by 6 bases and J by 6 bases; unmatched bases: 9. Germline CDR1 SQVTM, CDR2 ANQGSEA. CDR3: CSVDVTGADEKLFF. The CDR3 DNA reads as TGCAGCGTCGATGTGACAGGGGCGGATGAAAAACTGTTTTTT.

The chain employs TRBV6-1 and TRBJ1-6; D unclear. CDR1 is MNHNS and CDR2 is SASEGT in the germline V gene. The ends were cut back, 7 bases at V and 5 bases at J, with 15 bases in the middle. The CDR3 contains 15 residues. The CDR3 loop reads CASTLWVGDNSPLHF. CDR3 nucleotides: TGTGCCAGCACCCTATGGGTGGGTGATAATTCACCCCTCCACTTT.

This clonotype was seen only a few times. V gene TRBV7-8 combines with J gene TRBJ2-3; D not resolved. V lost 7 bases and J lost 0, with 14 bases in between. The V gene's germline CDR1 is SGHVS and CDR2 FQNEAQ. This CDR3 comprises 15 residues. CDR3: CASTPHPVSTDTQYF. The CDR3 DNA is TGTGCCAGCACCCCTCACCCGGTCAGCACAGATACGCAGTATTTT.

This clonotype was observed many times. The rearrangement joins TRBV29-1 to TRBJ2-7, with a possible D match to TRBD1 (5 bases). Germline CDR1 reads SQVTM; CDR2 reads ANQGSEA. The CDR3 is 12 amino acids. The V gene lost 5 bases and the J gene lost 7 bases, with 15 bases spanning the gap. The CDR3 sequence: CSVSEGVEEQYF. CDR3 coding DNA: TGCAGCGTTTCGGAAGGGGTTGAAGAGCAGTACTTC.

V is TRBV29-1 and J is TRBJ2-1; TRBD2 agrees at 9 bases. The CDR3 totals 14 residues. The germline CDR1 and CDR2 sequences are SQVTM and ANQGSEA. With V trimmed by 6 bases and J by 1 base, 4 bases remained unmatched. The CDR3 region is CSVAGLASYNEQFF. The CDR3 region has the DNA TGCAGCGTCGCCGGACTAGCGTCCTACAATGAGCAGTTCTTC.

CDR3 sequence reads: CASNRGRAGNEQFF. The DNA of the CDR3 is TGTGCCAGCAACCGCGGGAGGGCCGGTAATGAGCAGTTCTTC. This chain connects TRBV12-3 or TRBV12-4 to TRBJ2-1; the match to TRBD2 covers 9 bases. Unmatched junction bases numbered 8, after V lost 7 bases and J lost 7 bases. CDR3 length: 14 amino acids.

This clonotype showed up just a few times. The rearrangement links TRBV25-1 to TRBJ2-7; 7 nucleotides line up with TRBD1. V was clipped by 2 bases and J by 2 bases; unmatched bases: 9. Germline values: CDR1 MGHDK, CDR2 SYGVNS. The CDR3 length is 16 residues. The CDR3 sequence is CASSEGSRDSPYEQYF. In DNA form, the CDR3 reads TGTGCCAGCAGTGAAGGGTCTAGGGACAGCCCCTACGAGCAGTACTTC.

This clonotype has a count of ten or more. J is TRBJ1-6 and V is TRBV6-1, with 10 nucleotides matching TRBD1. This CDR3 is 14 amino acids long. J gave up 10 bases and V 5 bases, and 5 bases lay outside the gene matches. CDR1 and CDR2 (germline): MNHNS, SASEGT. CDR3 in DNA: TGTGCCAGCAGTCCGGACAGGGGGAGGTCACCCCTCCACTTT. Protein: CASSPDRGRSPLHF.

The CDR3 DNA sequence: TGCAGCGTTGATCTAAGTGTCAATGAGCAGTTCTTC. Its translation is CSVDLSVNEQFF. V usage is TRBV29-1 and J usage is TRBJ2-1, with D unresolved. V dropped 3 bases and J dropped 6 bases, with 9 bases sitting between them. Germline loops: CDR1 SQVTM, CDR2 ANQGSEA. The CDR3 is 12 amino acids.